The 10 T cell receptor beta chains in this list originate from one sample, sequenced in a study of T cell changes during pregnancy in multiple sclerosis. Clones were read by immunoSEQ multiplex PCR, and TCRdb kept only the in-frame ones, dropping some. The table records 50,000 or so clones, 80% to 95% of them present only once. The sample was CD4+ T cells from peripheral blood mononuclear cells, taken in the second trimester of pregnancy. These receptor sequences come from a female donor with multiple sclerosis, enrolled in a pregnancy study.

V is TRBV7-6 and J is TRBJ1-3; possibly TRBD1 for D (5 bases). V was cut by 0 bases and J by 0 bases, with 9 bases left in between. Germline loops: CDR1 SGHVS, CDR2 FNYEAQ. The CDR3 has 16 amino acids. The CDR3 reads CASSLAPTDSGNTIYF. The CDR3 DNA sequence: TGTGCCAGCAGCTTAGCCCCGACAGACTCTGGAAACACCATATATTTT.

The genes are TRBV27 and TRBJ2-1, with D perhaps matching TRBD2 (5 bases). Germline lookup yields CDR1 MNHEY and CDR2 SMNVEV (reference sequence). Trimming took off 2 bases at V and 8 bases at J, with 13 bases between the two ends. The CDR3 is 14 residues long. For the CDR3, the DNA is TGTGCCAGCAGTTTAAAGAAAGGACTTTATGAGCAGTTCTTC. It is translated as CASSLKKGLYEQFF.

This sequence joins TRBV30 and TRBJ2-1; weak D call: TRBD1 (6 bases). The V gene lost 0 bases and the J gene lost 8 bases, with 17 bases spanning the gap. The CDR3 has 15 residues. The germline V gene has CDR1 GTSNPN and CDR2 SVGIG (reference sequence). The DNA for the CDR3 is TGTGCCTGGAGTGTACAGGGTCGAACGCGCGATGAGCAGTTCTTC. Translating it yields CAWSVQGRTRDEQFF.

This chain joins TRBV7-9 and TRBJ1-1; 10 bases map to TRBD1. Germline V gene sequence: CDR1 SEHNR, CDR2 FQNEAQ (reference sequence). After removal of 5 bases from V and 3 bases from J, the junction contained 9 bases not matched to a gene. The CDR3 length is 16 residues. The CDR3 here is CASSLRGTGAYTEAFF. Written as DNA, the CDR3 is TGTGCCAGCAGCCTTAGGGGGACAGGGGCCTACACTGAAGCTTTCTTT.

This chain connects TRBV7-3 to TRBJ1-1, with TRBD1 as a possible D gene (6 bases). From germline, CDR1 is SGHTA and CDR2 FQGTGA. Trimming took 4 bases from V and 10 from J, leaving 16 bases between them. CDR3 length: 13 amino acids. Written as DNA, the CDR3 is TGTGCCAGCAGCTCCCGACAGGCCCGCAGAGCTTTCTTT. The encoded protein is CASSSRQARRAFF.

The gene calls are TRBV6-1 and TRBJ1-1, with D uncertain. Germline loops: CDR1 MNHNS, CDR2 SASEGT. This CDR3 has 15 residues. Trimming left V 5 bases short and J 2 bases short, with 15 bases between. The CDR3 protein is CASSSETTPNTEAFF. In DNA, the CDR3 is TGTGCCAGCAGTTCCGAGACAACCCCCAACACTGAAGCTTTCTTT.

The genes are TRBV21-1 and TRBJ1-4; TRBD1 is taken as the D call from the table, unchecked against the DNA. TRBV21-1 is annotated as a pseudogene. There are 9 residues in the CDR3. The CDR3 coding sequence is TGTGCCAGCACAGAAAAACTGTTTTTT. Translation gives CASTEKLFF.

The chain joins TRBV6-5 to TRBJ2-1; D uncertain. Trimming cost V 2 bases and J 3 bases, with 11 bases left between them. CDR1 and CDR2 from the germline V gene are MNHEY and SVGAGI. This CDR3 is built from 15 residues. Here the CDR3 reads CASSYAAVSYNEQFF. CDR3 coding DNA: TGTGCCAGCAGTTACGCGGCGGTTAGCTACAATGAGCAGTTCTTC.

This chain links TRBV5-8 with TRBJ2-2; D gene uncertain. This CDR3 has 11 residues. Germline loops: CDR1 SGHTS, CDR2 YDEGEE. Trimming took off 6 bases at V and 7 bases at J, with 7 bases between the two ends. CDR3 sequence (DNA): TGTGCCAGCAATGGGCTCGGGGAGCTGTTTTTT. The encoded protein is CASNGLGELFF.

V gene TRBV9 combines with J gene TRBJ2-5; 10 nucleotides align to TRBD2. The CDR3 length is 16 residues. The germline V gene has CDR1 SGDLS and CDR2 YYNGEE. The V segment lost 3 bases and the J segment 4 bases; nucleotides outside the gene matches: 9. CDR3 sequence reads: CASSGTSSGGGETQYF. The CDR3 DNA reads as TGTGCCAGCAGCGGAACGTCTAGCGGGGGTGGAGAGACCCAGTACTTC.